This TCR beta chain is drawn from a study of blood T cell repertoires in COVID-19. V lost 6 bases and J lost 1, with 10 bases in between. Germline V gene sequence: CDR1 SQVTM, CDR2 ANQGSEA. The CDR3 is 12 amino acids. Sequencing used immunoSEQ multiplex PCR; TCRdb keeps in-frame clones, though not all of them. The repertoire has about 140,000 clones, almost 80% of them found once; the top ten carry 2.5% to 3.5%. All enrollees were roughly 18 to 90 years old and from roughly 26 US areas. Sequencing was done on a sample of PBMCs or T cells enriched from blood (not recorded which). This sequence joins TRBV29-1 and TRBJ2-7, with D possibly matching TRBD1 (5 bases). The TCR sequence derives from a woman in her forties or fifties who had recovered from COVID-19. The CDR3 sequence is CSVMTDSYEQYF. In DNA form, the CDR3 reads TGCAGCGTAATGACAGATTCCTACGAGCAGTACTTC.